The subject of this entry is one TCR beta chain. Its antigen is still unknown. The sample comes from a study of T cell responses to AZD1222 COVID-19 vaccine. Overall study: Researchers grouped second doses given at about 4 or about 12 weeks into one pool. General study results and limits: Possibly, clonal diversity was underestimated; donors were largely white British and included more females. Just 6 or 7 people given AZD1222 tested seropositive at baseline. Spike-specific TCR breadth and depth rose after two AZD1222 doses.

Profiling relied on immunoSEQ multiplex PCR, and the TCRdb table lists in-frame clones only, not all of them. The data show some 92,000 clones, roughly nine tenths seen once. Germline CDR1 and CDR2: SGHAT and FQDESV (reference sequence). The CDR3 has 13 amino acids. Trimming pared 5 bases from V and 3 bases from J, leaving 8 bases between. The sequence derives from an adult in good health. The rearrangement uses TRBV11-1 and TRBJ1-5; D is unresolved. The starting material was peripheral blood, obtained on day 0 of AZD1222 vaccination. CDR3 nucleotide sequence: TGTGCCAGCAGCAGCCAGCTCAATCAGCCCCAGCATTTT. This gives the protein CASSSQLNQPQHF.